The subject of this entry is one T cell receptor (beta chain). The data were taken from a study of blood T cell repertoires in COVID-19. Using immunoSEQ multiplex PCR, the repertoire was profiled, and TCRdb retains in-frame clones only, with some absent. The table lists about 260,000 clones, around 86% of them singletons. The receptor's source is a human donor in a cohort sampled during active COVID-19. The sequenced material came from peripheral blood.

The CDR3 coding sequence is TGCGCCAGCAGCTTGGATCGCTACGAGCAGTACTTC. Residues: CASSLDRYEQYF. The chain combines TRBV5-1 with TRBJ2-7; D not certain. The germline V and J ends were trimmed by 0 bases and 3 bases, with 4 bases remaining between them. Per the germline V gene, CDR1 is SGHRS and CDR2 is YFSETQ. This CDR3 has 12 residues.